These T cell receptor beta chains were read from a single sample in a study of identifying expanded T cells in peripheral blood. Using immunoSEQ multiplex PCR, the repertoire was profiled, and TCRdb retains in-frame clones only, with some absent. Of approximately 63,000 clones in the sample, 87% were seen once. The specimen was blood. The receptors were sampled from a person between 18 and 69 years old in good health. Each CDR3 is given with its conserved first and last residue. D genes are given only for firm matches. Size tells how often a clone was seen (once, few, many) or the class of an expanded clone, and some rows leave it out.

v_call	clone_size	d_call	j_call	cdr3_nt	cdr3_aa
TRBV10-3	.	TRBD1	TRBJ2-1	TGTGCCATCATGGGACAGGTCTCCTACAATGAGCAGTTCTTC	CAIMGQVSYNEQFF
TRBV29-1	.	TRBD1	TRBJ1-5	TGCAGCGCGGGACAGGCGAATCAGCCCCAGCATTTT	CSAGQANQPQHF
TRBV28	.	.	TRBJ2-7	TGTGCCAGCAGTCTCGAGGGGTACAGGGAGTTC	CASSLEGYREF
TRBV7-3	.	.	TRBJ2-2	TGTGCCAGCAGCTCCCCTGGCACCGGGGAGCTGTTTTTT	CASSSPGTGELFF
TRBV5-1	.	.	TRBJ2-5	TGCGCCAGCAGCTCCGTGGGTAGCGGCCTCGGGGAGACCCAGTACTTC	CASSSVGSGLGETQYF
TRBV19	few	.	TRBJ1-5	TGTGCCAGTAGTATAGGGGGCAATCAGCCCCAGCATTTT	CASSIGGNQPQHF
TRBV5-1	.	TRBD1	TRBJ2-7	TGCGCCAGCAGCTCACCCCCCAGGGGGCGCATCTACGAGCAGTACTTC	CASSSPPRGRIYEQYF
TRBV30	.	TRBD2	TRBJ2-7	TGTGCCTGGAGTCCCGCCCCCGGGAGGGCGCAGTACTTC	CAWSPAPGRAQYF
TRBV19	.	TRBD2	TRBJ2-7	TGTGCCAGTAGTGCGGGACTAGCGGGGACCTACGAGCAGTACTTC	CASSAGLAGTYEQYF
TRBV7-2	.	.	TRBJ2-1	TGTGCCAGCAGCCTCATCCGCCCCTACAATGAGCAGTTCTTC	CASSLIRPYNEQFF
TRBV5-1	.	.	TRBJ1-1	TGCGCCAGCAGCGGGGAGAACACTGAAGCTTTCTTT	CASSGENTEAFF
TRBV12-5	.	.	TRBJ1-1	TGTGCGACGCGCCGGGACCTCGGCGCTGAAGCTTTCTTT	CATRRDLGAEAFF
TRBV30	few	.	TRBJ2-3	TGTGCCTGGGAGACTAGTTCGGGAAGTACGCAGTATTTT	CAWETSSGSTQYF
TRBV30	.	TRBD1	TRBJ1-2	TGTGCCTGGAGTGTTTACCCTACAGGGGATTATGGCTACACCTTC	CAWSVYPTGDYGYTF
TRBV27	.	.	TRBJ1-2	TGTGCCAGCAGCCCGACGGGAGGGGGCTACACCTTC	CASSPTGGGYTF
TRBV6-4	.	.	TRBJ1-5	TGTGCCAGCAGGCGCACGGCAGGTACGGTCCAGCCCCAGCATTTT	CASRRTAGTVQPQHF
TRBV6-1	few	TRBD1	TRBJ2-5	TGTGCCAGCCTCCCGGTGGCAGGGGGCGGAGAGACCCAGTACTTC	CASLPVAGGGETQYF
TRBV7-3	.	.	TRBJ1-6	TGTGCCAGCAGCCTTCTCGGTTCACCCCTCCACTTT	CASSLLGSPLHF
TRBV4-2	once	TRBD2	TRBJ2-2	TGTGCCAGCAATAGCGGGGGGGCCGAAACCGGGGAGCTGTTTTTT	CASNSGGAETGELFF
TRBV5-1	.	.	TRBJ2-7	TGCGCCAGCAGCTTGGTCTCCTACGAGCAGTACTTC	CASSLVSYEQYF
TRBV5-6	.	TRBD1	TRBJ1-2	TGTGCCAGCAGCCGGACAGGGCATAACTATGGCTACACCTTC	CASSRTGHNYGYTF
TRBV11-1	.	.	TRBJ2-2	TGTGCCAGCAGCTTAGTGGGCCTCGGGGAGCTGTTTTTT	CASSLVGLGELFF
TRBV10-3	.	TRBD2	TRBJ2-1	TGTGCCATCAGGGGGACTAGCGGGAGCGATGAGCAGTTCTTC	CAIRGTSGSDEQFF
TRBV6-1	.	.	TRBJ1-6	TGTGCCAGCAGTGAAAGTCAAGAGCCTAATTCACCCCTCCACTTT	CASSESQEPNSPLHF
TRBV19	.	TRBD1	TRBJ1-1	TGTGCCAGTAGTATCCTCTCGGGACAGGGAGGGACTGAAGCTTTCTTT	CASSILSGQGGTEAFF
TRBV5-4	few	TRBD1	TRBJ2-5	TGTGCCAGCAGCCCCTGGACAGGGGGCTACCAAGAGACCCAGTACTTC	CASSPWTGGYQETQYF
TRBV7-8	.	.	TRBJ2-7	TGTGCCAGCAGCTTACGGTACGGTTACGAGCAGTACTTC	CASSLRYGYEQYF
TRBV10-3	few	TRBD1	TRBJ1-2	TGTGCCATCAGTGAGATGGGACAGGGAGATGGCTACACCTTC	CAISEMGQGDGYTF
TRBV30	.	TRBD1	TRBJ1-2	TGTGCCTGGAGTGTGGACAGGGTCAACTATGGCTACACCTTC	CAWSVDRVNYGYTF
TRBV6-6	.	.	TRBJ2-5	TGTGCCAGCAGTAGAAGGGAGACCCAGTACTTC	CASSRRETQYF
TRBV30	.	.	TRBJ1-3	TGTGCCTGGAGTGTTCAAGGTGGAAACACCATATATTTT	CAWSVQGGNTIYF
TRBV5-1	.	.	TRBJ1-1	TGCGCCAGCAGTTATAGGACAGTGAACACTGAAGCTTTCTTT	CASSYRTVNTEAFF
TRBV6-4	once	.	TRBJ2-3	TGTGCCAGCAGTACAGCGGGTGGCACAGATACGCAGTATTTT	CASSTAGGTDTQYF
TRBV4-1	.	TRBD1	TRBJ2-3	TGCGCCAGCAGCCAAAATCCACCTGGGACAGGGATCACAGATACGCAGTATTTT	CASSQNPPGTGITDTQYF
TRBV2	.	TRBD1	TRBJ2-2	TGTGCCAGCGGAAGGGACAGGGGGTCGGCCGGGGAGCTGTTTTTT	CASGRDRGSAGELFF
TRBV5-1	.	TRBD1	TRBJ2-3	TGCGCCAGCAGCCGAAGGGGAGCCTCGGGGACAGGGACAGATACGCAGTATTTT	CASSRRGASGTGTDTQYF
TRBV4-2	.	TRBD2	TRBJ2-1	TGTGCCAGCAGCCAGGGACTAGCGGGGGGGCGGGTCTACAATGAGCAGTTCTTC	CASSQGLAGGRVYNEQFF
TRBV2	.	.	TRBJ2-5	TGTGCCAGCAGTGAAGCAGAAGAGACCCAGTACTTC	CASSEAEETQYF
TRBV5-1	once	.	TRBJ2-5	TGCGCCAGCAGCTTGCTAGCGCGCCAAGAGACCCAGTACTTC	CASSLLARQETQYF
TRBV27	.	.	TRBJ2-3	TGTGCCAGCAGTTTACTGGGCCCTAGGGATACGCAGTATTTT	CASSLLGPRDTQYF
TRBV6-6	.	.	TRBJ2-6	TGTGCCAGCAGGCCTTCTGGGGCCAACGTCCTGACTTTC	CASRPSGANVLTF
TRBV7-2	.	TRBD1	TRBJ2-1	TGTGCCAGCAGCTTAGTAAGCGGACAGGGAAGGAATGAGCAGTTCTTC	CASSLVSGQGRNEQFF
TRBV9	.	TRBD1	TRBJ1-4	TGTGCCAGCAGCGCCCAGGGGGTCGGGGAAGAAAAACTGTTTTTT	CASSAQGVGEEKLFF